This TCR beta chain was identified in a study of T cells in Graves' hyperthyroidism and ophthalmopathy (dated by TCRdb to the late 2010s). Notes on the research overall: Peripheral blood was sampled at the time of initial diagnosis, prior to any treatment. A discovery cohort of about a hundred patients, 43 with Graves' ophthalmopathy and 55 to 60 with stable Graves' hyperthyroidism, was used to find distinguishing TCR V-J signatures. Whether ophthalmopathy could be predicted prospectively was tested in an independent validation cohort made up of under 20 hyperthyroidism patients plus 17 patients who later progressed to ophthalmopathy. The roughly 99 discovery patients were divided at random into training and test sets in a 7:3 ratio. In addition, the study compared T-cell repertoires in thyroid tissue and in blood from roughly 6 Graves' hyperthyroidism patients. After sampling, hyperthyroidism patients received methimazole starting at 30 mg daily, and ophthalmopathy patients received high-dose intravenous methylprednisolone. The paper reports TCR Vbeta CDR3 sequencing of 130 to 150 peripheral blood samples: approximately 41 ophthalmopathy, fewer than 85 hyperthyroidism and around 17 progressor patients.

This clonotype was counted ten times or more. Its antigen is unknown. No much larger clone exists at a distance of one base, and base qualities are not known. Ophthalmopathy patients had moderately to severely active disease, with a Clinical Activity Score of 3 or more, a NOSPECS grade of 4 or more, and a disease duration of less than 3 months. Patients with uncontrolled infections, other autoimmune diseases, pregnancy or lactation were excluded. Diagnoses were based on clinical symptoms, serum thyroxine and TRAb, thyroid ultrasound and orbital computed tomography. PBMCs were separated from roughly 10 ml of fresh peripheral blood using Ficoll-Paque density gradient centrifugation. Total RNA was extracted with Trizol reagent, and quality was checked on an Agilent 2100 Bioanalyzer. Here is what the overall study found, with its caveats: Sample size was not statistically predetermined, and blinding of investigators to group allocation was not performed. In validation, progression to ophthalmopathy was predicted by the model with nearly 71% sensitivity and approximately 78% specificity, a median of roughly 6.4 months before onset. Ophthalmopathy was separated from stable hyperthyroidism by a 13 V-J signature model, with 87.88% sensitivity and about 81% specificity obtained in cross-validation and 80%/75% obtained in testing. Most expanded thyroid clonotypes (frequency above 0.001) were also detected in blood, suggesting blood repertoires may reflect thyroid immune responses.

Amplification of TCR beta CDR3 regions was carried out from RNA transcripts. The TCR CDR3 was subjected to a first round of RT-PCR using the HTBI primer set and the Qiagen OneStep RT-PCR kit. Libraries were constructed in a second round of multiplex PCR, after which size selection and purification were performed. Paired-end sequencing of the libraries was performed with 100 bp reads on an Illumina HiSeq2000. The original pipeline was this. SOAPnuke was used to process the raw data, removing reads that contained adapters or uncalled bases, had a mean Phred below 15, or lacked an exact match to the constant primer or identifier. COPE v1.2.5 was used to merge the high-quality paired reads, and each unique nucleotide sequence was defined as a clonotype. MiTCR v1.1 was used to align clonotypes to the IMGT TRBV, TRBD and TRBJ reference segments. The analysis included only V-J combinations with a frequency above 0.0001, which together covered around 99% of the repertoires. A TCS score was defined as the ratio between F50 (clonal expansion) and ExV (chaos), using BLOSUM62-based TCRdist between CDR3 peptides within each V-J. Welch's t-statistics and random forest reduced roughly 530 V-J features to about 13, which were used in a naive Bayes classifier (R e1071). TCRdb reran the public reads through fastp at Q25 and MiXCR, keeping productive beta chains. Duplicate CDR3 protein sequences are folded into a single record with the most common DNA and genes. None of the V and J calls come from the authors' own analysis; TCRdb made them. The sample includes about 290,000 distinct CDR3 sequences, with over 15% observed a single time. Clones ranked in the top ten supply roughly 50% of the sample.

A distance of 23 bases separates the germline ends of V and J, which lose 2 bases and 7 bases respectively. According to the germline V gene, CDR1 reads MDHEN and CDR2 reads SYDVKM. From cysteine to phenylalanine, the CDR3 is 17 amino acids long. The retained sequence is limited to the CDR3, 51 bases, with the frame set at the first base. The rearrangement combines TRBV28 with TRBJ1-2; matching of 6 bases hints at TRBD1 as the D gene. The TCR was taken from a woman in her fifties or sixties with Graves' ophthalmopathy. Input material: blood. The CDR3 amino acid sequence is: CASSLPVPGQKGGGYTF. The bases read TGTGCCAGCAGTTTACCCGTACCGGGACAAAAAGGGGGTGGCTACACCTTC.